Included here is one TCR beta chain sequence, with context. Its target is not known. The sample is drawn from a study of cytomegalovirus exposure and HLA in healthy donors. Study-wide results and caveats: Certain sequence variants were highly shared and formed a cluster, and this cluster was likely a sequencing artifact. The authors excluded some V segments, including TRBV6-2 and TRBV6-3, as indistinguishable. Per a prior analysis, the majority of TCR beta V segments were productive roughly 87% or roughly 30% of the time.

Germline values: CDR1 SGDLS, CDR2 YYNGEE. V lost 0 bases to trimming and J lost 9 bases, with 4 bases between them. The CDR3 is 12 amino acids. PCR was performed using 60 Vbeta and 13 Jbeta primers. Measured with immunoSEQ multiplex PCR; TCRdb has only the in-frame clones, and not every one. The repertoire shows around 110,000 clones; the top ten hold 3% to 4.5%. The sequenced material came from PBMCs. The TCR comes from a young man in good health and CMV-seronegative. The rearrangement uses TRBV9 and TRBJ1-6; no definite D call. CDR3 in DNA: TGTGCCAGCAGCGTAGCAGGTTCACCCCTCCACTTT. Translated: CASSVAGSPLHF.